The rows below give T cell receptor beta chains drawn from one sample of a study of tumor-infiltrating lymphocytes in primary liver carcinoma. TCRdb reprocessed the multiplex PCR reads via MiXCR and lists one record per CDR3 protein. The profile covers about 44,000 distinct CDR3 sequences, with about 68% appearing a single time and about 25% taken by the ten largest. The sequencing input was liver tumor tissue from sampling region 3. These receptors came from a man aged 40-49 years with primary liver carcinoma and hepatitis B virus infection. The CDR3 runs from the conserved cysteine through the conserved F or W. Each record gives: CDR3 DNA, CDR3 protein, clone size, D gene, V gene, J gene. D genes are given only for firm matches. A clone size is listed for some rows: how often the clone was seen (once, few, many), or a class if it is expanded.

DNA: TGCGCCAGCAGTCAATCGAACAGGGTCGGAGAGCAGTACTTC
CDR3: CASSQSNRVGEQYF
size: -
D: -
V: TRBV23-1
J: TRBJ2-7

DNA: TGTGCCAGTACCGCGGCGGGACAGGGGGTGTTCGGCTACACCTTC
CDR3: CASTAAGQGVFGYTF
size: -
D: TRBD1
V: TRBV19
J: TRBJ1-2

DNA: TGTGCCAGCAGTCCGACCAACGGGAATTCCGAGCAGTACTTC
CDR3: CASSPTNGNSEQYF
size: -
D: -
V: TRBV6-2/TRBV6-3
J: TRBJ2-7

DNA: TGTGCCAGCAGCTTATCCGTTGGACTAGCGAGAGGAGGGTACGAACAGTACTTC
CDR3: CASSLSVGLARGGYEQYF
size: -
D: TRBD2
V: TRBV11-2
J: TRBJ2-7

DNA: TGTGCCAGCAGCTTGTTAGGGGGATTAGGATGCATTCAGTACTTC
CDR3: CASSLLGGLGCIQYF
size: -
D: -
V: TRBV5-6
J: TRBJ2-4

DNA: TGTGTCAGCAGCTTAACATCGAGCTCCTACAATGAGCAGTTCTTC
CDR3: CVSSLTSSSYNEQFF
size: -
D: -
V: TRBV5-6
J: TRBJ2-1

DNA: TGTGCCAGCAGTCGGGTAGCGGCCTACAATGAGCAGTTCTTC
CDR3: CASSRVAAYNEQFF
size: -
D: -
V: TRBV12-3/TRBV12-4
J: TRBJ2-1

DNA: TGTGCCACCAGTGACCCCGACACCACCGGGAAGCTGTTTTTT
CDR3: CATSDPDTTGKLFF
size: -
D: -
V: TRBV24-1
J: TRBJ2-2

DNA: TGCAGTGCTAGCACCGCGGGGGCAAACACAGATACGCAGTATTTT
CDR3: CSASTAGANTDTQYF
size: many
D: -
V: TRBV20-1
J: TRBJ2-3

DNA: TGTGCCGGCAGCTTAGGGGACAGGGGCCTGCAAGAGACCCAGTACTTC
CDR3: CAGSLGDRGLQETQYF
size: -
D: TRBD1
V: TRBV7-9
J: TRBJ2-5

DNA: TGTGCCAGCAGCACACACGACGCCGAGACCCAGTGCTTC
CDR3: CASSTHDAETQCF
size: -
D: -
V: TRBV21-1
J: TRBJ2-5

DNA: TGCGCCATCAGTGTACCAGCTAGCGGGCCGTATAGCACAGATACGCAGTATTTT
CDR3: CAISVPASGPYSTDTQYF
size: -
D: TRBD2
V: TRBV6-1
J: TRBJ2-3

DNA: TGTGCCAGCAGCCCCCTGGACATAACCTACGAGCAGTACTTC
CDR3: CASSPLDITYEQYF
size: -
D: -
V: TRBV12-3/TRBV12-4
J: TRBJ2-7

DNA: TGTGCCAGCAGACAGACTAGCGGGGCGTCCTACAATGAGCAGTTCTTC
CDR3: CASRQTSGASYNEQFF
size: many
D: TRBD2
V: TRBV6-5
J: TRBJ2-1

DNA: TGTGCCAGCAGTTACCGTAGTACGAAAGAGACCCAGTACTTC
CDR3: CASSYRSTKETQYF
size: medium-sized
D: -
V: TRBV6-5
J: TRBJ2-5

DNA: TGCAGTGTTGTTGGACAGGAACCTGTCAATGAGCAGTTCTTC
CDR3: CSVVGQEPVNEQFF
size: -
D: TRBD1
V: TRBV29-1
J: TRBJ2-1

DNA: TGCGCCAGCAGTGTCCTCCCAGTGGACTCCCTCTCTGGGGCCAACGTCCTGACTTTC
CDR3: CASSVLPVDSLSGANVLTF
size: -
D: -
V: TRBV10-2
J: TRBJ2-6

DNA: TGTGCCAGCAGTCTTTGGATAGGGATGAAAACTGGGGCCAATGTCCTGACTTTC
CDR3: CASSLWIGMKTGANVLTF
size: -
D: -
V: TRBV6-5
J: TRBJ2-6

DNA: TGTGCCAGCAGCTTGACGGAGGGCCGTGATGAGCAGTTCTTC
CDR3: CASSLTEGRDEQFF
size: many
D: -
V: TRBV5-6
J: TRBJ2-1

DNA: TGTGTTAGCAGTTCTCTCCCGAATTCACCCCTCCACTTT
CDR3: CVSSSLPNSPLHF
size: -
D: -
V: TRBV25-1
J: TRBJ1-6

DNA: TGCAGCGTAGCCGGGACTGGGAGCTACTACGAGCAGTACTTC
CDR3: CSVAGTGSYYEQYF
size: -
D: -
V: TRBV29-1
J: TRBJ2-7

DNA: TGCGTCAGCAGGCCGGGGCCGGGCTCCTACGAGCAGTACTTC
CDR3: CVSRPGPGSYEQYF
size: -
D: -
V: TRBV4-1
J: TRBJ2-7

DNA: TGTGCCAGCAGCTTGGTCGTGGGAGTGAACACTGAAGCTTTCTTT
CDR3: CASSLVVGVNTEAFF
size: -
D: -
V: TRBV5-5
J: TRBJ1-1

DNA: TGTGCCATCAGTGAAAGCAGCCGAGAACAGTTCTTC
CDR3: CAISESSREQFF
size: -
D: -
V: TRBV10-3
J: TRBJ2-1

DNA: TGCAGCGCTGATGGGCCGGGACTAGCGGGCTCCTACGCGCAGTACTTC
CDR3: CSADGPGLAGSYAQYF
size: -
D: TRBD2
V: TRBV29-1
J: TRBJ2-7

DNA: TGTGCCAGCAGCCTCTGGAATAGCGGGAAATACGAGCAGTACTTC
CDR3: CASSLWNSGKYEQYF
size: -
D: TRBD2
V: TRBV6-5
J: TRBJ2-7

DNA: TGTGCCAGCGGCTTAGTCGGTGGGGGCAGTCAGCAAGAGACCCAGTACTTC
CDR3: CASGLVGGGSQQETQYF
size: -
D: -
V: TRBV11-2
J: TRBJ2-5

DNA: TGTGCCAGCAGCCAAGGTCCTAGGTTCTACAATGAGCAGTTCTTC
CDR3: CASSQGPRFYNEQFF
size: -
D: -
V: TRBV14
J: TRBJ2-1

DNA: TGTGCCAGCAGTCTCTTTTTGGGACAAGGGACAGATAAGCAGTATTTT
CDR3: CASSLFLGQGTDKQYF
size: -
D: TRBD1
V: TRBV6-6
J: TRBJ2-3

DNA: TGTGCCAGTAGTATAGGTCGGGCCTACAATGCGCAGTTCTTC
CDR3: CASSIGRAYNAQFF
size: -
D: -
V: TRBV19
J: TRBJ2-1

DNA: TGTGCCAGCAGCTTGGGGCTAGCAAGAGGGTGCGAAGAGACCCGGTACTTC
CDR3: CASSLGLARGCEETRYF
size: -
D: -
V: TRBV5-5
J: TRBJ2-5

DNA: TGTGCCAACAGCACAGGGATAGGAAAGACTCAGTACTTC
CDR3: CANSTGIGKTQYF
size: -
D: -
V: TRBV6-6
J: TRBJ2-5

DNA: TGTACCAGCAGCCAAGCAGGTTCCTCCCGGTGGTCTGGCGAGCAGTGCTTC
CDR3: CTSSQAGSSRWSGEQCF
size: once
D: -
V: TRBV4-2
J: TRBJ2-7

DNA: TGCAGCGTTTTAGCGGGAGGAGTGTTGGGTAGCTCCTACGAGCAGTACTTC
CDR3: CSVLAGGVLGSSYEQYF
size: many
D: TRBD2
V: TRBV29-1
J: TRBJ2-7

DNA: TGCGACAGCAGCCAAGAATTAGGCAAGGGAGAGACCCTGTACTTC
CDR3: CDSSQELGKGETLYF
size: -
D: -
V: TRBV4-1
J: TRBJ2-5

DNA: TGTGCCAACAGCTTAGAAAGAGGCATAGATACGCAGTATTTT
CDR3: CANSLERGIDTQYF
size: -
D: -
V: TRBV11-2
J: TRBJ2-3

DNA: TGTGCCAGCCGAGTTACAAGGGGGCTAGGAAGCAATCAGCCCCAGTATTTT
CDR3: CASRVTRGLGSNQPQYF
size: -
D: TRBD1
V: TRBV28
J: TRBJ2-3

DNA: TGCGCCAACAGCCCTTTGACCCCGCGGGGAGATACGCATTATTTT
CDR3: CANSPLTPRGDTHYF
size: -
D: -
V: TRBV11-2
J: TRBJ2-3

DNA: TGCGGCGCCTCGGACAGGGTCGTTGGCTACACCTTC
CDR3: CGASDRVVGYTF
size: -
D: TRBD1
V: TRBV29-1
J: TRBJ1-2

DNA: TGTGCCAGCAACCCCCGGTACGCCAACACCGGGGAGCTGTTTTTT
CDR3: CASNPRYANTGELFF
size: -
D: -
V: TRBV7-3
J: TRBJ2-2

DNA: TGCGCTAGCAGCACAGTAGGGAAGACCCAGTACTTC
CDR3: CASSTVGKTQYF
size: -
D: -
V: TRBV5-1
J: TRBJ2-5

DNA: TGCAGCATCGTTCAGCATATGCAGTATTTT
CDR3: CSIVQHMQYF
size: -
D: -
V: TRBV29-1
J: TRBJ2-3

DNA: TGTGCCAGCAGGCGGGGACAGGTTAGTGAAAAACTGTTTTTT
CDR3: CASRRGQVSEKLFF
size: -
D: TRBD1
V: TRBV12-3/TRBV12-4
J: TRBJ1-4

DNA: TGTACCAGCAGTTTATCCCTGGGGACTGAAGCTTTCTTT
CDR3: CTSSLSLGTEAFF
size: -
D: -
V: TRBV12-3/TRBV12-4
J: TRBJ1-1

DNA: TGCGCCAGCAGTGACCGGGACACTGACTTCGGATATGGTGAAGCTTTCTTT
CDR3: CASSDRDTDFGYGEAFF
size: -
D: -
V: TRBV6-1
J: TRBJ1-1

DNA: TGTGCCAGCAGTCGGGGATTTGAAGCTTTCTTT
CDR3: CASSRGFEAFF
size: many
D: -
V: TRBV6-2/TRBV6-3
J: TRBJ1-1

DNA: TGTGCCAGCAGTTATGCTTTCGGAGGGTGGACTGAAGCTTTCTTT
CDR3: CASSYAFGGWTEAFF
size: -
D: -
V: TRBV6-5
J: TRBJ1-1

DNA: -
CDR3: CARSFAQGAEQPQHF
size: once
D: -
V: TRBV28
J: TRBJ1-5

DNA: TGCAGCGGTGAGCCCGCCTCCTACAATGAGCAGATGTTC
CDR3: CSGEPASYNEQMF
size: -
D: -
V: TRBV29-1
J: TRBJ2-1

DNA: TGTGCCAGCAGTGGAGGACGGGGGAGCACAGATACGCAGTATTTT
CDR3: CASSGGRGSTDTQYF
size: -
D: -
V: TRBV2
J: TRBJ2-3

DNA: TGCGCCAGCAGTGCCGACCCCTTATACAATGAGCAGTTCTTC
CDR3: CASSADPLYNEQFF
size: once
D: -
V: TRBV10-2
J: TRBJ2-1

DNA: TGTGCCAGCGGCCTAGGGACTAGCGGGAAGGCCCAGTACTTC
CDR3: CASGLGTSGKAQYF
size: -
D: TRBD2
V: TRBV6-5
J: TRBJ2-5

DNA: TGCAGCGTTGTTGATGAGATAAGTGAGCAGTTCTTC
CDR3: CSVVDEISEQFF
size: medium-sized
D: -
V: TRBV29-1
J: TRBJ2-1

DNA: TGTGCCGGCAGCTTAAGTGAGCTTGCGTCGCAGTACTTC
CDR3: CAGSLSELASQYF
size: -
D: -
V: TRBV11-2
J: TRBJ2-7

DNA: TGTGCCAGCGTGGGACAGGGCAGTGATGAGCAGTTCTTC
CDR3: CASVGQGSDEQFF
size: many
D: TRBD1
V: TRBV7-8
J: TRBJ2-1

DNA: TGTGCCAGCACGAGGCAGTTAAATGAAAAACTGTTTTTT
CDR3: CASTRQLNEKLFF
size: many
D: -
V: TRBV6-1
J: TRBJ1-4

DNA: TGTGCCAGCTGCTTAGTGGGGGGGAGCTCCAACGAGCAGTACTTC
CDR3: CASCLVGGSSNEQYF
size: few
D: TRBD2
V: TRBV11-2
J: TRBJ2-7

DNA: TGCGCCAACAGCCAAGATTCAGGGGGCCAAGAGACCCAGTGCTTC
CDR3: CANSQDSGGQETQCF
size: -
D: TRBD1
V: TRBV4-1
J: TRBJ2-5

DNA: TGTGCCAGCAGCTTAGACAGGGCGTCCTACGAGCAGTACTTC
CDR3: CASSLDRASYEQYF
size: -
D: -
V: TRBV11-2
J: TRBJ2-7